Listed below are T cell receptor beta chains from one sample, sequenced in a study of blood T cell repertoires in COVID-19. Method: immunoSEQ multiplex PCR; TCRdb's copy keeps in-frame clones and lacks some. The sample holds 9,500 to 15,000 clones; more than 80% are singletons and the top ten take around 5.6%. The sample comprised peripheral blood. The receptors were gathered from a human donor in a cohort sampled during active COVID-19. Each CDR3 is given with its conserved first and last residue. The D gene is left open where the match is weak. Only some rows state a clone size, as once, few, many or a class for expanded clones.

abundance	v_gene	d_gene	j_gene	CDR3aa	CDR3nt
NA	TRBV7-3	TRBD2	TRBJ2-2	CASSATTTSGVTGELFF	TGTGCCAGCAGCGCCACGACAACTAGCGGGGTTACCGGGGAGCTGTTTTTT
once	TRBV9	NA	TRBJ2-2	CASSATGGARTGELFF	TGTGCCAGCAGCGCCACAGGGGGGGCTAGGACCGGGGAGCTGTTTTTT
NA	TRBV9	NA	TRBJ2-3	CASTIGDSPIDTQYF	TGTGCCAGCACCATAGGGGACTCCCCAATCGATACGCAGTATTTT
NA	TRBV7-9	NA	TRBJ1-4	CASSLEQTSEKLFF	TGTGCCAGCAGCTTAGAGCAGACTAGCGAAAAACTGTTTTTT
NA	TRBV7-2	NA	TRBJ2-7	CASSLERYEQYF	TGTGCCAGCAGCTTAGAGAGGTACGAGCAGTACTTC
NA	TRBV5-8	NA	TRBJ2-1	CASSLAPLALYNEQFF	TGTGCCAGCAGCTTGGCCCCGCTAGCGCTGTACAATGAGCAGTTCTTC
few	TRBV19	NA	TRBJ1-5	CASRQRQVGAWTQHF	TGTGCCAGTAGACAACGACAGGTGGGGGCTTGGACCCAGCATTTT
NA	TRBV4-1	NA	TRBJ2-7	CASSQDPGNSEQYF	TGCGCCAGCAGCCAAGATCCAGGGAACAGCGAGCAGTACTTC
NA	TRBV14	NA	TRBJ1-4	CASTAGSGGEKLFF	TGTGCCAGCACCGCAGGGTCAGGCGGAGAAAAACTGTTTTTT
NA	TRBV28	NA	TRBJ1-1	CASSLGPAEVGAFF	TGTGCCAGCAGTTTAGGCCCCGCGGAGGTGGGAGCTTTCTTT
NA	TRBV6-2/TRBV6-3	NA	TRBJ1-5	CASSHPGDGQPQHF	TGTGCCAGCAGTCATCCAGGGGATGGCCAGCCCCAGCATTTT
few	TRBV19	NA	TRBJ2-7	CASSIQGLYEQYF	TGTGCCAGTAGTATCCAGGGTCTATACGAGCAGTACTTC
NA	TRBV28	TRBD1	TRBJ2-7	CASSPPGRQGASLF	TGTGCCAGCAGTCCCCCAGGTCGGCAGGGGGCTTCATTATTC
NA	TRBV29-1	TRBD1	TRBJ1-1	CSVTGGSGNTEAFF	TGCAGCGTGACAGGGGGCAGTGGGAACACTGAAGCTTTCTTT
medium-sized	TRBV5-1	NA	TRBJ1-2	CASSLDQGWGYTF	TGCGCCAGCAGCTTGGACCAGGGCTGGGGCTACACCTTC
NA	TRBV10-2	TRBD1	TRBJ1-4	CASGDRNNEKLFF	TGCGCCAGCGGGGACAGAAATAATGAAAAACTGTTTTTT
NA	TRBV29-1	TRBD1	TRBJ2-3	CSVARDSPLATQYF	TGCAGCGTGGCCCGGGACAGCCCCTTAGCTACGCAGTATTTT
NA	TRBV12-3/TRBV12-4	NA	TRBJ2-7	CASSLYFEQYF	TGTGCCAGCAGTTTGTACTTCGAGCAGTACTTC
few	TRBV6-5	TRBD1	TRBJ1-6	CASRSPGQATSPLHF	TGTGCCAGCAGATCCCCGGGACAGGCAACTTCACCCCTCCACTTT
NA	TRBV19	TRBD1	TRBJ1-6	CATGDSSYNSPLHF	TGTGCCACCGGGGACAGCAGCTATAATTCACCCCTCCACTTT
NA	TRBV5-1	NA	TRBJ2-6	CASSTPSSGANVLTF	TGCGCCAGCAGCACCCCCAGCTCTGGGGCCAACGTCCTGACTTTC
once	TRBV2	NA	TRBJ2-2	CASSVRTDTGELFF	TGTGCCAGCAGTGTACGGACAGACACCGGGGAGCTGTTTTTT
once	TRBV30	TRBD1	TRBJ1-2	CAWIPQGQPGYGYTF	TGTGCCTGGATTCCACAGGGACAGCCCGGCTATGGCTACACCTTC
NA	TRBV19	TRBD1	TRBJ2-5	CASSGGRGRRETQYF	TGTGCCAGTAGTGGGGGCAGGGGGCGACGAGAGACCCAGTACTTC
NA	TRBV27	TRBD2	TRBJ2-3	CASSSQAGEFTDTQYF	TGTGCCAGCAGTTCCCAAGCGGGAGAATTCACAGATACGCAGTATTTT
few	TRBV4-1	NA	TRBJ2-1	CASSQDYLNEQFF	TGCGCCAGCAGCCAAGATTACTTGAATGAGCAGTTCTTC
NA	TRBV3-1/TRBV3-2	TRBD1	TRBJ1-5	CASSRGQGSNQPQHF	TGTGCCAGCAGCCGGGGACAGGGTAGTAATCAGCCCCAGCATTTT
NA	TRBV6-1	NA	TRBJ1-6	CASSEALGVPNSPLHF	TGTGCCAGCAGTGAAGCGTTAGGGGTCCCTAATTCACCCCTCCACTTT
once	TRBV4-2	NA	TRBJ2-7	CASSQTEGISYEQYF	TGTGCCAGCAGCCAAACGGAGGGCATCTCCTACGAGCAGTACTTC
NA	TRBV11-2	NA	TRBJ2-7	CASSLEFQGYHEQYF	TGTGCCAGCAGCTTAGAATTCCAGGGCTACCACGAGCAGTACTTC
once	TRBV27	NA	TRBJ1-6	CASRPPGTSNSPLHF	TGTGCCAGCAGGCCCCCCGGGACATCGAATTCACCCCTCCACTTT
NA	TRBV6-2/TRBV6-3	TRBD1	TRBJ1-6	CASRPDTGTGYNSPLHF	TGTGCCAGCCGCCCAGACACCGGGACAGGGTACAATTCACCCCTCCACTTT
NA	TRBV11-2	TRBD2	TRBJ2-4	CASSLPGLAGYGAKNIQYF	TGTGCCAGCAGCTTACCAGGACTAGCGGGATATGGGGCCAAAAACATTCAGTACTTC
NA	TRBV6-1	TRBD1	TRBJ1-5	CASSVRGTGGNSNQPQHF	TGTGCCAGCAGTGTTAGGGGGACAGGAGGGAATAGCAATCAGCCCCAGCATTTT
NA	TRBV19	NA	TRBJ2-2	CASRTTDLRTGELFF	TGTGCCAGTAGGACGACCGACCTCAGGACCGGGGAGCTGTTTTTT
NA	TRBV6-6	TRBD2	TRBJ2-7	CASSHLGGGGYEQYF	TGTGCCAGCAGTCACTTGGGGGGGGGAGGATACGAGCAGTACTTC